A single sample is the source of the 12 T cell receptor beta chains below, sequenced in a study of blood T cell repertoires in COVID-19. The repertoire was sequenced with immunoSEQ multiplex PCR; TCRdb's copy has only in-frame clones and lacks some. The sample lists over 200,000 clones, about 83% seen once, with about 6% in the top ten. The sequencing input was peripheral blood. These receptors originate from a man aged 55 to 69 who had recovered from COVID-19.

The gene calls are TRBV2 and TRBJ2-4; 9 nucleotides match TRBD1. The V gene's germline CDR1 is SNHLY and CDR2 FYNNEI. V lost 4 bases and J lost 8; bases outside the gene matches: 12. The CDR3 covers 16 residues. The CDR3 loop is CASSVSLPGQGDIQYF. The DNA of the CDR3 is TGTGCCAGCAGTGTCTCCCTCCCGGGACAGGGAGACATTCAGTACTTC.

The chain couples TRBV6-5 to TRBJ1-5; D uncertain. The CDR3 contains 15 residues. V lost 6 bases, J lost 0 bases, and 12 bases lay in between. The germline V gene has CDR1 MNHEY and CDR2 SVGAGI. CDR3 loop: CASSLTRDSNQPQHF. The CDR3 DNA reads as TGTGCCAGCAGCTTGACACGTGATAGCAATCAGCCCCAGCATTTT.

The genes are TRBV27 and TRBJ1-5; 8 bases fit TRBD1. This CDR3 has 15 residues. The junction had 13 bases not matched to a gene; V was cut back by 5 bases and J by 10 bases. Germline lookup yields CDR1 MNHEY and CDR2 SMNVEV (reference sequence). The CDR3 reads CASSLGQGGKYPQHF. The CDR3 bases are TGTGCCAGCAGTCTTGGACAGGGAGGAAAGTATCCCCAGCATTTT.

Only one count was recorded for this clone. The chain has TRBV6-2 or TRBV6-3 and TRBJ2-7, with 12 nucleotides matching TRBD2. J was trimmed by 0 bases and V by 2 bases; bases with no gene match: 14. CDR1 is MNHEY and CDR2 is SVGEGT in the germline V gene. There are 20 residues in the CDR3. The CDR3: CASSYRTSGRIFAFSYEQYF. For the CDR3, the DNA is TGTGCCAGCAGTTACCGAACTAGCGGGAGGATCTTCGCGTTCTCCTACGAGCAGTACTTC.

The chain combines TRBV3-1 (or the pseudogene TRBV3-2) with TRBJ2-7, with D perhaps TRBD1 (5 bases). Germline assignment: CDR1 LGHDT and CDR2 YNNKEL (reference sequence). This CDR3 is 13 amino acids long. V was cut by 6 bases and J by 3 bases, with 12 bases left in between. DNA for the CDR3: TGTGCCAGCAGTGTAGGGGCAGTCTACGAGCAGTACTTC. It is translated as CASSVGAVYEQYF.

This chain uses TRBV29-1 with TRBJ2-1; a weak D match, TRBD2 (6 bases). This CDR3 is built from 11 residues. Between the trimmed V and J ends, which lost 3 bases and 6 bases, there was a span of 6 bases. Germline CDR1 reads SQVTM; CDR2 reads ANQGSEA. Here the CDR3 DNA reads TGCAGCGTTGAGGGGGGCAATGAGCAGTTCTTC. The encoded protein is CSVEGGNEQFF.

This clone was counted a few times. The chain links TRBV7-9 to TRBJ1-6; D gene ambiguous. There are 17 residues in the CDR3. Trimming pared 1 base from V and 7 bases from J, leaving 17 bases between. In germline, CDR1 is SEHNR, CDR2 FQNEAQ (reference sequence). The CDR3 sequence: CASSLEGRGWVNSPLHF. CDR3 DNA: TGTGCCAGCAGCTTAGAAGGTCGAGGGTGGGTAAATTCACCCCTCCACTTT. The full variable domain, in which reference TRBV7-9 and TRBJ1-6 provide the parts outside the CDR3, is DTGVSQNPRHKITKRGQNVTFRCDPISEHNRLYWYRQTLGQGPEFLTYFQNEAQLEKSRLLSDRFSAERPKGSFSTLEIQRTEQGDSAMYLCASSLEGRGWVNSPLHFGNGTRLTVT.

This sequence joins TRBV9 and TRBJ2-5, with 9 bases fitting TRBD1. CDR3 length: 15 amino acids. With V trimmed by 4 bases and J by 3 bases, 7 bases remained unmatched. The germline gives CDR1 SGDLS, CDR2 YYNGEE. In DNA, the CDR3 is TGTGCCAGCAGCCCACGAGACAGGGGGAAAGAGACCCAGTACTTC. Its protein is CASSPRDRGKETQYF.

The rearrangement uses TRBV15 and TRBJ1-5, with D uncertain. This CDR3 has 16 amino acids. Per germline, CDR1 LNHNV and CDR2 YYDKDF (reference sequence). V was clipped by 1 base and J by 0 bases, with 10 bases between them. The CDR3 DNA sequence: TGTGCCACCAGCAGAGGTGGCACGCTTAGCAATCAGCCCCAGCATTTT. It codes for CATSRGGTLSNQPQHF.

The chain is built from TRBV11-2 and TRBJ2-7; D might be TRBD2 (5 bases). The V end was cut by 5 bases, the J end by 4 bases, with 18 bases between. This CDR3 region has 15 residues. Germline V gene sequence: CDR1 SGHAT, CDR2 FQNNGV. CDR3 region: CASSPYRTGNYEQYF. CDR3 DNA sequence: TGTGCCAGCAGCCCGTACCGGACTGGGAATTACGAGCAGTACTTC.

The rearrangement links TRBV2 to TRBJ2-1, with D maybe TRBD2 (6 bases). V gave up 1 base and J gave up 7 bases, with 17 bases separating them. The CDR3 totals 16 residues. Germline V gives CDR1 SNHLY, CDR2 FYNNEI. The CDR3 here is CASSEVGGPLLNEQFF. In nucleotides, the CDR3 is TGTGCCAGCAGTGAAGTCGGAGGGCCACTCTTGAATGAGCAGTTCTTC.

This chain joins TRBV28 and TRBJ2-2, with unresolved D. Germline V gene lookup returns CDR1 MDHEN and CDR2 SYDVKM. Trimming cost V 3 bases and J 4 bases, with 12 bases left between them. The CDR3 extends over 15 amino acids. This CDR3 reads CASSFPLLGTGELFF. CDR3 sequence (DNA): TGTGCCAGCAGTTTTCCGCTTCTCGGCACCGGGGAGCTGTTTTTT.